This T cell receptor (beta chain) was sequenced for a study of blood T cell repertoires in COVID-19. About the research overall: The samples span acute and convalescent COVID-19 from the United States, Italy and Spain. T cells, B-cell-depleted T cells, or PBMCs provided the cDNA or gDNA that served as material.

V was cut by 4 bases and J by 0 bases, with 9 bases left in between. Germline V lookup: CDR1 MNHEY, CDR2 SVGAGI. CDR3 length equals 14 residues. In assigning cohorts, the study relied on participant-reported clinical history. The authors' processing: From reference gene primer amplification, estimates of nucleated cell counts were derived. Sequencing used immunoSEQ multiplex PCR; TCRdb keeps in-frame clones, though not all of them. The D gene and trimming were derived from the DNA, and the V and J assignments and clone size from that table. The data show roughly 250,000 clones, approximately 90% seen once.

The sequence came from a woman between 40 and 55 years old with acute COVID-19. The chain is built from TRBV6-5 and TRBJ1-2; no reliable D call. The sequencing input was PBMCs or T cells enriched from blood (not recorded which). The DNA of the CDR3 is TGTGCCAGCAGTTCGGCGGTAGCTAACTATGGCTACACCTTC. It yields the protein CASSSAVANYGYTF.